These 25 T cell receptor beta chains were all obtained from the same sample, sequenced in a study of technical replicates of blood from a few donors. TCRdb's copy holds only in-frame clones and misses some; the assay was immunoSEQ multiplex PCR. The sample records about 73,000 clones, about 92% being singletons. The sequencing sample was made of T cells isolated from PBMCs. Receptors originate from a human donor in good health.

Concerning this clone: Mismatch with germline at one junction end may stem from a read error. V usage is TRBV2 and J usage is TRBJ1-2; D might be TRBD1 (5 bases). The CDR3 sequence is 14 residues long. CDR1 SNHLY and CDR2 FYNNEI come from the germline V gene. CDR3 loop: CASCEEQGGYGYTF. CDR3 coding DNA: TGTGCCAGCTGTGAGGAGCAGGGCGGCTATGGCTACACCTTC.

This chain links TRBV5-1 with TRBJ2-5; D gene ambiguous. The CDR3 loop spans 12 amino acids. Germline values: CDR1 SGHRS, CDR2 YFSETQ. Trimming stripped 4 bases from V and 4 bases from J, with 8 bases between. The CDR3 region is CASSLLPETQYF. The CDR3 DNA is TGCGCCAGCAGCCTTCTCCCAGAGACCCAGTACTTC.

The chain has TRBV2 and TRBJ1-5, with TRBD1 identical over 7 bases. Germline V CDR1 and CDR2: SNHLY, FYNNEI. The CDR3 has 15 amino acids. V gave up 5 bases and J gave up 3 bases; unmatched junction bases: 7. DNA of the CDR3: TGTGCCAGCAGTCCACGTACAGGGGCCAATCAGCCCCAGCATTTT. Translation: CASSPRTGANQPQHF.

The chain joins TRBV19 to TRBJ1-1; 9 positions match TRBD1. Germline V CDR1 and CDR2: LNHDA, SQIVND (reference sequence). Trimming removed 1 base from V and 4 bases from J; junction bases left unmatched: 4. The CDR3 is 15 residues long. CDR3 sequence: CASSIGDRVFTEAFF. In DNA form, the CDR3 reads TGTGCCAGTAGTATAGGGGACAGGGTGTTCACTGAAGCTTTCTTT.

This clone was counted only a few times. The chain uses TRBV14 and TRBJ2-7; 8 positions match TRBD1. Per germline, CDR1 SGHDN and CDR2 FVKESK. The CDR3 runs to 17 residues. The ends lost 0 bases at V and 0 bases at J; junction bases unmatched: 7. CDR3 sequence reads: CASSQDTETGASYEQYF. The CDR3 nucleotides are TGTGCCAGCAGCCAAGATACCGAGACAGGGGCCTCCTACGAGCAGTACTTC.

The J gene is TRBJ1-2, the V gene TRBV27; 7 positions agree with TRBD1. Germline V lookup: CDR1 MNHEY, CDR2 SMNVEV (reference sequence). V trimming: 6 bases; J trimming: 0 bases; junction bases outside the gene matches: 13. There are 17 residues in the CDR3. The CDR3 here is CASSPIGTANANYGYTF. DNA of the CDR3: TGTGCCAGCAGCCCAATCGGGACAGCTAATGCTAACTATGGCTACACCTTC.

This chain joins TRBV7-8 and TRBJ1-1, with unresolved D. The CDR3 consists of 12 residues. The V gene lost 5 bases and the J gene lost 3 bases, with 7 bases spanning the gap. Per the germline V gene, CDR1 is SGHVS and CDR2 is FQNEAQ. Here the CDR3 DNA reads TGTGCCAGCAGCGACTCATACACTGAAGCTTTCTTT. It specifies CASSDSYTEAFF.

This clone appeared a single time. The V and J genes are TRBV28 and TRBJ2-1; tentative D call: TRBD2 (5 bases). Germline V gene data show CDR1 as MDHEN and CDR2 as SYDVKM. CDR3 length: 13 amino acids. V was cut by 10 bases and J by 9 bases, with 19 bases left in between. CDR3 sequence: CATLRRRAGEQFF. The CDR3 nucleotides are TGTGCCACCCTAAGGAGGAGAGCTGGTGAGCAGTTCTTC.

This chain connects TRBV28 to TRBJ2-3; maybe TRBD1 (6 bases). Germline V gives CDR1 MDHEN, CDR2 SYDVKM. The CDR3 loop spans 15 amino acids. V lost 10 bases and J lost 3, with 20 bases in between. Here the CDR3 reads CATYENRGKTDTQYF. In DNA, the CDR3 is TGTGCCACCTACGAGAATAGGGGGAAAACAGATACGCAGTATTTT.

The chain links TRBV14 to TRBJ2-7, with TRBD1 identical over 10 bases. From germline, CDR1 is SGHDN and CDR2 FVKESK. V shed 5 bases and J 3 bases; nucleotides not matched to a gene: 4. The CDR3 is made up of 14 amino acids. CDR3 DNA: TGTGCCAGCAGCGTTGGGACAGGGGACTACGAGCAGTACTTC. It translates to CASSVGTGDYEQYF.

This chain joins TRBV4-1 and TRBJ1-5; TRBD1 aligns across 9 bases. Germline CDR1 MGHRA, CDR2 YSYEKL. The J segment lost 4 bases and the V segment lost 4 bases, leaving 11 bases of the junction unmatched. The CDR3 loop spans 17 amino acids. Written as DNA, the CDR3 is TGCGCCAGCAGCCTAGCTTCAGGACAGGGGAGTAATCAGCCCCAGCATTTT. Residues: CASSLASGQGSNQPQHF.

The chain joins TRBV2 to TRBJ2-5; 7 positions match TRBD1. Germline V gene data show CDR1 as SNHLY and CDR2 as FYNNEI. The CDR3 is 18 residues long. V lost 6 bases, J lost 4 bases, and 20 bases stayed unmatched. In DNA form, the CDR3 reads TGTGCCAGCAGCTCCGACAGGGAAATTTGGTATGGGGGAGAGACCCAGTACTTC. Protein product: CASSSDREIWYGGETQYF.

The rearrangement joins TRBV9 to TRBJ2-1, with a weak D call TRBD2 (6 bases). The CDR3 spans 17 residues. Trimming removed 4 bases at V and 0 bases at J, with 17 bases between. In germline, CDR1 is SGDLS, CDR2 YYNGEE. The CDR3 nucleotides are TGTGCCAGCAGCCCAAGGGTACGGGAGAGCTCCTACAATGAGCAGTTCTTC. This sequence encodes CASSPRVRESSYNEQFF.

The rearrangement links TRBV6-6 to TRBJ1-1, with 8 positions matching TRBD1. From germline, CDR1 is MNHNY and CDR2 SVGAGI (reference sequence). The CDR3 has 13 residues. V gave up 8 bases and J gave up 5 bases; unmatched junction bases: 7. This CDR3 reads CASDDRGGTEAFF. In nucleotides, the CDR3 is TGTGCCAGCGATGACAGGGGCGGTACTGAAGCTTTCTTT.

The chain carries TRBV4-2 and TRBJ2-3; D may be TRBD1 (6 bases). Deletions cut 0 bases from V and 6 bases from J, with 7 bases between. Germline lookup yields CDR1 LGHNA and CDR2 YNFKEQ. The CDR3 runs to 13 residues. In nucleotides, the CDR3 is TGTGCCAGCAGCCAAGAAAGGGGGGATACGCAGTATTTT. This translates into CASSQERGDTQYF.

The chain carries TRBV7-9 and TRBJ1-2; D possibly corresponds to TRBD1 (6 bases). Trimming removed 1 base from V and 6 bases from J, with 12 bases in between. The CDR3 consists of 14 residues. Per the germline V gene, CDR1 is SEHNR and CDR2 is FQNEAQ (reference sequence). The DNA of the CDR3 is TGTGCCAGCAGCTTAGGGGGGGGGCTGGATGGCTACACCTTC. Amino acids: CASSLGGGLDGYTF.

This rearrangement joins TRBV15 to TRBJ2-1; TRBD2 matches at 7 bases. J was trimmed by 5 bases and V by 1 base; bases with no gene match: 11. The germline gives CDR1 LNHNV, CDR2 YYDKDF (reference sequence). The CDR3 is made up of 17 amino acids. The CDR3 spells CATSRGGVGRWDNEQFF. In nucleotides, the CDR3 is TGTGCCACCAGCAGAGGAGGGGTCGGGAGGTGGGACAATGAGCAGTTCTTC.

This clone was picked up one time. The J gene is TRBJ2-1, the V gene TRBV9, with 10 bases that match TRBD2. The V segment lost 0 bases and the J segment 4 bases; nucleotides outside the gene matches: 4. Germline V CDR1 and CDR2: SGDLS, YYNGEE. The CDR3 spans 16 residues. CDR3 residues: CASSVGGLAHYNEQFF. In DNA form, the CDR3 reads TGTGCCAGCAGCGTAGGGGGACTAGCGCATTACAATGAGCAGTTCTTC.

The chain is built from TRBV2 and TRBJ2-5; 12 bases align to TRBD2. The CDR3 length is 15 residues. Germline CDR1 and CDR2: SNHLY and FYNNEI. The V gene end was trimmed by 6 bases and the J gene end by 5 bases; junction bases not matched to a gene: 7. The CDR3 loop is CASRGGTSGYETQYF. The CDR3 DNA reads as TGTGCCAGCAGGGGCGGGACTAGCGGGTACGAGACCCAGTACTTC.

The gene calls are TRBV29-1 and TRBJ2-7; 7 nucleotides agree with TRBD2. V dropped 1 base and J dropped 7; count of bases not matched to a gene: 4. The CDR3 totals 12 residues. Germline V gene lookup returns CDR1 SQVTM and CDR2 ANQGSEA. The CDR3 protein is CSVEGGEGEQYF. The CDR3 bases are TGCAGCGTTGAAGGTGGGGAGGGGGAGCAGTACTTC.

The CDR3 sequence is CASRGTGVSGYEQYF. The CDR3 bases are TGTGCCAGCCGGGGGACAGGGGTGAGCGGGTACGAGCAGTACTTC. The rearrangement joins TRBV5-4 to TRBJ2-7; 10 bases fit TRBD1. Germline V gene sequence: CDR1 SGHNT, CDR2 YYREEE (reference sequence). This CDR3 spans 15 amino acids. V shed 7 bases, J shed 4 bases, and the junction held 11 bases outside the gene matches. Full variable domain (missing parts from reference TRBV5-4 and TRBJ2-7): ETGVTQSPTHLIKTRGQQVTLRCSSQSGHNTVSWYQQALGQGPQFIFQYYREEENGRGNFPPRFSGLQFPNYSSELNVNALELDDSALYLCASRGTGVSGYEQYFGPGTRLTVT.

This chain links TRBV5-1 with TRBJ2-1, with 7 positions matching TRBD1. Trimming removed 4 bases from V and 4 bases from J; junction bases left unmatched: 11. The germline V gene encodes CDR1 SGHRS and CDR2 YFSETQ. This CDR3 spans 16 amino acids. This CDR3 reads CASSATGATTYNEQFF. The DNA of the CDR3 is TGCGCCAGCAGCGCAACAGGGGCCACAACTTACAATGAGCAGTTCTTC.

V usage is TRBV6-4 and J usage is TRBJ2-1, with 12 nucleotides matching TRBD2. CDR3 length: 15 residues. CDR1 and CDR2 (germline): MRHNA, SNTAGT. The junction had 7 bases not matched to a gene; V was cut back by 0 bases and J by 13 bases. This chain's CDR3 is CASSDSNRLAGEQFF. DNA for the CDR3: TGTGCCAGCAGTGACTCAAATAGACTAGCGGGAGAACAGTTCTTC.

The V gene is TRBV29-1, the J gene TRBJ2-1, with D tentatively TRBD1 (6 bases). This CDR3 is built from 14 residues. V lost 5 bases and J lost 8, with 19 bases in between. Per the germline V gene, CDR1 is SQVTM and CDR2 is ANQGSEA. The CDR3 reads CSVTKLTQGDEQFF. DNA of the CDR3: TGCAGCGTTACAAAACTTACACAGGGCGATGAGCAGTTCTTC.

This chain joins TRBV19 and TRBJ2-1; TRBD1 matches at 7 bases. Germline trimming cut 9 bases from V and 6 bases from J; bases unmatched to any gene: 8. The germline gives CDR1 LNHDA, CDR2 SQIVND (reference sequence). The CDR3 totals 13 residues. CDR3 coding DNA: TGTGCCAGCAGCTCCGACAGGGCCAATGAGCAGTTCTTC. It codes for CASSSDRANEQFF.